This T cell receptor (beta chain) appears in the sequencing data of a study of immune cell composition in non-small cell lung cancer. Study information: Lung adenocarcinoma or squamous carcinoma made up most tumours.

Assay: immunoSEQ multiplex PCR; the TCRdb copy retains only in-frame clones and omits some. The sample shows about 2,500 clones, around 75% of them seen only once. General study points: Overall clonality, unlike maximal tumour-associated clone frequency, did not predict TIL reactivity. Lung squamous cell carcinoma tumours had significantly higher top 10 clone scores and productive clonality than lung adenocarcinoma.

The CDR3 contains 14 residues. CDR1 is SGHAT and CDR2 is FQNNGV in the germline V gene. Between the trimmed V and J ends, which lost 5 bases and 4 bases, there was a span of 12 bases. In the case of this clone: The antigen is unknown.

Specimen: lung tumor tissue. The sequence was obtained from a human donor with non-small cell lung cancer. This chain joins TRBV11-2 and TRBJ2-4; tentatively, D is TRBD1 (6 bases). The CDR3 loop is CASSPYGQKNIQYF. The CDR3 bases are TGTGCCAGCAGCCCGTACGGACAGAAAAACATTCAGTACTTC.